This entry is about one TCR beta chain. Its antigen is still unknown. The sample comes from a study of response to subunit inactivated influenza vaccine. Findings of the study overall: Authors suggested that a seasonal influenza vaccination recruits few new T cells each time.

TCRdb redid the calling of the RT-PCR reads with MiXCR, one entry per CDR3 protein. The data contain some 520,000 distinct CDR3 sequences, 16% of them singletons. Trimming left V 1 base short and J 7 bases short, with 5 bases between. The CDR3 runs 12 residues. The V gene's germline CDR1 is LGHDT and CDR2 YNNKEL (reference sequence). The receptor's source is a man between 50 and 69 years old who received an inactivated influenza vaccine. Sequencing used CD4+ T cells sorted from PBMCs, obtained around 2 years after vaccination. The V gene is TRBV3-1, the J gene TRBJ1-5; D uncertain. CDR3 bases: TGTGCCAGCAGCCAAGTTGGACAGCCCCAGCATTTT. Its protein is CASSQVGQPQHF.